A selection of T cell receptor beta chains follows, all from one sample in a study of T cell repertoires in cytomegalovirus infection. Their target antigens are unknown. TCRdb re-derived calls from the reads in MiXCR, one entry per CDR3 protein. The table includes approximately 140,000 distinct CDR3 sequences, about 24% detected once. Sequencing was carried out using PBMCs, sequenced either directly or after in vitro stimulation (not recorded which). Every receptor here comes from a human donor in good health (CMV status not recorded). Some clones in this sample may be carry-over from other donors' samples. The CDR3 runs from the conserved cysteine through the conserved F or W. The D gene is left open where the match is weak. Size is omitted from some rows. Given values are once, few, many or a class for expanded clones.

d_call: NA
v_call: TRBV5-1
j_call: TRBJ1-1
clone_size: NA
cdr3_aa: CASNFQGAMNTEAFF
cdr3_nt: TGCGCCAGCAATTTCCAGGGAGCGATGAACACTGAAGCTTTCTTT

d_call: TRBD1
v_call: TRBV7-6
j_call: TRBJ2-7
clone_size: few
cdr3_aa: CASSFETPGQGGFEQYF
cdr3_nt: TGTGCCAGCAGCTTTGAAACCCCGGGACAGGGAGGTTTCGAGCAGTACTTC

d_call: NA
v_call: TRBV28
j_call: TRBJ1-5
clone_size: NA
cdr3_aa: CASRPYSGSNQPQHF
cdr3_nt: TGTGCCAGCAGGCCTTATTCAGGTTCAAATCAGCCCCAGCATTTT

d_call: TRBD1
v_call: TRBV25-1
j_call: TRBJ1-1
clone_size: NA
cdr3_aa: CASRNRGITEAFF
cdr3_nt: TGTGCCAGTCGAAACAGGGGCATCACTGAAGCTTTCTTT

d_call: TRBD1
v_call: TRBV28
j_call: TRBJ2-1
clone_size: NA
cdr3_aa: CASSLFRTGGGEQFF
cdr3_nt: TGTGCCAGCAGTTTATTCCGGACAGGGGGTGGTGAGCAGTTCTTC

d_call: TRBD2
v_call: TRBV5-4
j_call: TRBJ2-5
clone_size: NA
cdr3_aa: CASSTGLAGVETQYF
cdr3_nt: TGTGCCAGCAGCACGGGACTAGCGGGAGTGGAGACCCAGTACTTC

d_call: NA
v_call: TRBV19
j_call: TRBJ2-1
clone_size: NA
cdr3_aa: CASSISRGAIFDNEQFF
cdr3_nt: TGTGCCAGTAGTATATCTCGGGGGGCGATTTTCGACAATGAGCAGTTCTTC

d_call: NA
v_call: TRBV28
j_call: TRBJ2-7
clone_size: few
cdr3_aa: CASSGTNELTYEQYF
cdr3_nt: TGTGCCAGCAGCGGGACAAACGAACTAACCTACGAGCAGTACTTC

d_call: NA
v_call: TRBV7-2
j_call: TRBJ2-1
clone_size: many
cdr3_aa: CASSLGRGYRDEQFF
cdr3_nt: TGTGCCAGCAGCTTAGGCAGGGGTTATCGCGATGAGCAGTTCTTC

d_call: TRBD1
v_call: TRBV27
j_call: TRBJ1-6
clone_size: NA
cdr3_aa: CASSRMRQGYNSPLHF
cdr3_nt: TGTGCCAGCAGTCGGATGAGACAGGGGTACAATTCACCCCTCCACTTT

d_call: TRBD2
v_call: TRBV7-9
j_call: TRBJ2-1
clone_size: NA
cdr3_aa: CASSSPPDLAGVLYEQFF
cdr3_nt: TGTGCCAGCAGCTCCCCCCCGGACCTAGCGGGAGTTCTGTATGAGCAGTTCTTC

d_call: NA
v_call: TRBV12-3/TRBV12-4
j_call: TRBJ1-5
clone_size: many
cdr3_aa: CASRPGGSRNQPQHF
cdr3_nt: TGTGCCAGCAGACCGGGGGGCTCTCGCAATCAGCCCCAGCATTTT

d_call: NA
v_call: TRBV12-3/TRBV12-4
j_call: TRBJ2-7
clone_size: many
cdr3_aa: CASSLYGDSYEQYF
cdr3_nt: TGTGCCAGCAGTTTATACGGGGACTCCTACGAGCAGTACTTC

d_call: NA
v_call: TRBV4-3
j_call: TRBJ1-2
clone_size: NA
cdr3_aa: CASSPARSNYGYTF
cdr3_nt: TGCGCCAGCAGCCCAGCCAGGTCTAACTATGGCTACACCTTC

d_call: TRBD2
v_call: TRBV7-6
j_call: TRBJ2-1
clone_size: many
cdr3_aa: CASSLVGLAVNNEQFF
cdr3_nt: TGTGCCAGCAGCTTAGTGGGACTAGCGGTAAACAATGAGCAGTTCTTC

d_call: NA
v_call: TRBV6-5
j_call: TRBJ1-1
clone_size: few
cdr3_aa: CASWGTVEAFF
cdr3_nt: TGTGCCAGCTGGGGGACTGTTGAAGCTTTCTTT

d_call: NA
v_call: TRBV19
j_call: TRBJ2-7
clone_size: few
cdr3_aa: CASSQQDYEQYF
cdr3_nt: TGTGCCAGTAGTCAGCAGGACTACGAGCAGTACTTC

d_call: NA
v_call: TRBV18
j_call: TRBJ1-4
clone_size: NA
cdr3_aa: CASSPWSDVNEKLFF
cdr3_nt: TGTGCCAGCTCACCATGGTCGGACGTGAATGAAAAACTGTTTTTT

d_call: NA
v_call: TRBV6-1
j_call: TRBJ2-5
clone_size: NA
cdr3_aa: CASKDGQTQETQYF
cdr3_nt: TGTGCCAGCAAAGACGGACAGACTCAAGAGACCCAGTACTTC

d_call: TRBD1
v_call: TRBV9
j_call: TRBJ2-7
clone_size: few
cdr3_aa: CASSVGQGSTSYEQYF
cdr3_nt: TGTGCCAGCAGCGTAGGACAGGGTAGCACCTCCTACGAGCAGTACTTC

d_call: NA
v_call: TRBV24-1
j_call: TRBJ2-2
clone_size: few
cdr3_aa: CATSDPPGSGELFF
cdr3_nt: TGTGCCACCAGTGACCCACCTGGTAGCGGGGAGCTGTTTTTT

d_call: TRBD1
v_call: TRBV6-5
j_call: TRBJ2-5
clone_size: NA
cdr3_aa: CASSYPGQEKQETQYF
cdr3_nt: TGTGCCAGCAGTTACCCGGGACAGGAGAAACAAGAGACCCAGTACTTC

d_call: TRBD2
v_call: TRBV5-1
j_call: TRBJ2-1
clone_size: few
cdr3_aa: CASSLAGSGKGEQFF
cdr3_nt: TGCGCCAGCAGCTTGGCGGGTAGCGGGAAAGGTGAGCAGTTCTTC

d_call: NA
v_call: TRBV24-1
j_call: TRBJ2-3
clone_size: NA
cdr3_aa: CATSTSGGGPRTDTQYF
cdr3_nt: TGTGCCACCAGCACCTCCGGCGGAGGGCCGAGGACAGATACGCAGTATTTT

d_call: NA
v_call: TRBV7-6
j_call: TRBJ2-5
clone_size: NA
cdr3_aa: CASSLTRTPQETQYF
cdr3_nt: TGTGCCAGCAGCCTCACTAGAACGCCCCAAGAGACCCAGTACTTC

d_call: TRBD1
v_call: TRBV7-2
j_call: TRBJ1-2
clone_size: many
cdr3_aa: CASSSTGDGYTF
cdr3_nt: TGTGCCAGCAGCTCGACAGGGGATGGCTACACCTTC

d_call: NA
v_call: TRBV7-2
j_call: TRBJ1-1
clone_size: many
cdr3_aa: CASSLLLRDPEAFF
cdr3_nt: TGTGCCAGCAGCTTATTACTGAGGGACCCTGAAGCTTTCTTT

d_call: TRBD1
v_call: TRBV10-3
j_call: TRBJ1-2
clone_size: NA
cdr3_aa: CATYPGQRYPNYGYTF
cdr3_nt: TGTGCCACTTATCCGGGACAGAGATATCCAAACTATGGCTACACCTTC

d_call: NA
v_call: TRBV5-1
j_call: TRBJ2-7
clone_size: few
cdr3_aa: CASSFGHPGNEQYF
cdr3_nt: TGCGCCAGCAGCTTCGGACACCCAGGCAACGAGCAGTACTTC

d_call: NA
v_call: TRBV7-2
j_call: TRBJ2-5
clone_size: NA
cdr3_aa: CASSPARAQETQYF
cdr3_nt: TGTGCCAGCAGCCCCGCGAGGGCCCAAGAGACCCAGTACTTC

d_call: NA
v_call: TRBV19
j_call: TRBJ1-5
clone_size: few
cdr3_aa: CASSILSDGREPPQHF
cdr3_nt: TGTGCCAGTAGTATTTTGTCGGACGGGCGGGAGCCGCCCCAGCATTTT

d_call: NA
v_call: TRBV5-4
j_call: TRBJ1-6
clone_size: NA
cdr3_aa: CASSLIGADNSPLHF
cdr3_nt: TGTGCCAGCAGCTTGATAGGGGCTGATAATTCACCCCTCCACTTT

d_call: NA
v_call: TRBV5-4
j_call: TRBJ2-1
clone_size: NA
cdr3_aa: CASSPRGILYNEQFF
cdr3_nt: TGTGCCAGCAGCCCTAGGGGGATTTTATACAATGAGCAGTTCTTC

d_call: TRBD2
v_call: TRBV7-3
j_call: TRBJ2-3
clone_size: many
cdr3_aa: CASSLLAGSTDTQYF
cdr3_nt: TGTGCCAGCAGCTTGTTAGCGGGGAGCACAGATACGCAGTATTTT

d_call: TRBD2
v_call: TRBV28
j_call: TRBJ2-4
clone_size: NA
cdr3_aa: CASSSPQTSGKAKNIQYF
cdr3_nt: TGTGCCAGCAGTTCCCCCCAAACTAGCGGGAAAGCCAAAAACATTCAGTACTTC

d_call: NA
v_call: TRBV12-3/TRBV12-4
j_call: TRBJ1-1
clone_size: few
cdr3_aa: CASSPGPPNTEAFF
cdr3_nt: TGTGCCAGCAGTCCGGGACCGCCGAACACTGAAGCTTTCTTT

d_call: TRBD2
v_call: TRBV5-4
j_call: TRBJ2-2
clone_size: few
cdr3_aa: CASSLAWREGYTGELFF
cdr3_nt: TGTGCCAGCAGCTTGGCCTGGCGGGAGGGCTACACCGGGGAGCTGTTTTTT

d_call: NA
v_call: TRBV27
j_call: TRBJ1-5
clone_size: NA
cdr3_aa: CASSPVTGPQHF
cdr3_nt: TGTGCCAGCAGTCCCGTCACAGGGCCCCAGCATTTT

d_call: TRBD2
v_call: TRBV4-1
j_call: TRBJ2-2
clone_size: NA
cdr3_aa: CASSQAETSVTGELFF
cdr3_nt: TGCGCCAGCAGCCAAGCTGAGACTAGCGTAACCGGGGAGCTGTTTTTT

d_call: TRBD2
v_call: TRBV4-3
j_call: TRBJ2-4
clone_size: NA
cdr3_aa: CASSQDFPVAGGQENIQYF
cdr3_nt: TGCGCCAGCAGCCAAGATTTTCCGGTAGCGGGAGGGCAGGAAAACATTCAGTACTTC

d_call: NA
v_call: TRBV4-2
j_call: TRBJ2-1
clone_size: NA
cdr3_aa: CASSQGGSEQFF
cdr3_nt: TGTGCCAGCAGCCAAGGGGGCAGTGAGCAGTTCTTC

d_call: TRBD1
v_call: TRBV12-3/TRBV12-4
j_call: TRBJ2-6
clone_size: NA
cdr3_aa: CASSPRTGSNSGANVLTF
cdr3_nt: TGTGCCAGCAGTCCCAGGACAGGGTCTAATTCTGGGGCCAACGTCCTGACTTTC

d_call: NA
v_call: TRBV12-3/TRBV12-4
j_call: TRBJ1-4
clone_size: many
cdr3_aa: CASSSSTALTFATNEKLFF
cdr3_nt: TGTGCCAGCAGCTCTTCGACAGCCTTGACGTTTGCAACTAATGAAAAACTGTTTTTT